The subject of this entry is one TCR beta chain. Antigen unknown. This entry is derived from a study of radiotherapy plus CTLA-4 blockade in lung cancer. Overall study: About a sixth of enrolled patients responded objectively, and 31% had disease control.

The data were produced by immunoSEQ multiplex PCR, yet TCRdb's version contains in-frame clones alone and is incomplete. The sample includes 58,000 or so clones, roughly 80% seen only once; the top ten take 15% to 20%. Overall study results and limits: TCR clones from tumors expanded in blood after radiotherapy plus ipilimumab.

J gave up 6 bases and V 5 bases, and 12 bases lay outside the gene matches. This CDR3 has 17 amino acids. The germline gives CDR1 SEHNR, CDR2 FQNEAQ (reference sequence). This sequence originates from a human donor with non-small cell lung cancer who had a complete response to radiotherapy plus ipilimumab. The sequences come from peripheral blood, collected from a patient treated with radiotherapy plus ipilimumab. This chain links TRBV7-9 with TRBJ1-6, with TRBD1 identical over 8 bases. The CDR3 region has the DNA TGTGCCAGCAGCCCCCTGGGGAGGACAGGGCCTAATTCACCCCTCCACTTT. The encoded protein is CASSPLGRTGPNSPLHF.